A selection of T cell receptor beta chains follows, all from one sample in a study of T cell responses to AZD1222 COVID-19 vaccine. Using immunoSEQ multiplex PCR, the repertoire was profiled, and TCRdb retains in-frame clones only, with some absent. The sample has 180,000 or so clones, roughly 92% seen once. The sequenced sample was peripheral blood, obtained 28 days after the second AZD1222 dose. The receptor set was obtained from an adult who received the AZD1222 COVID-19 vaccine. Both conserved end residues are part of each CDR3. A D gene is named only where the DNA matches it firmly. Clone size is stated in some rows and not others, as once, few, many or a class when expanded.

d_call | j_call | v_call | clone_size | cdr3_nt | cdr3_aa
TRBD1 | TRBJ1-4 | TRBV19 | - | TGTGCCAGTATGCCGGGACAGGGTGTCGAAAAACTGTTTTTT | CASMPGQGVEKLFF
- | TRBJ1-1 | TRBV6-5 | few | TGTGCCAGCAGGGGGGGCACTGAAGCTTTCTTT | CASRGGTEAFF
- | TRBJ2-3 | TRBV6-2/TRBV6-3 | - | TGTGCCAGCAGTCAACGTAGAGATACGCAGTATTTT | CASSQRRDTQYF
- | TRBJ1-1 | TRBV15 | - | TGTGCCACCAGCAGAGACAGCCCGCAGCTCCGCACTGAAGCTTTCTTT | CATSRDSPQLRTEAFF
TRBD1 | TRBJ1-1 | TRBV18 | - | TGTGCCAGCTCACCGGGACAGGGGGCGTTTGAAGCTTTCTTT | CASSPGQGAFEAFF
TRBD2 | TRBJ2-7 | TRBV5-1 | few | TGCGCCAGCAGCTTGGTCAGCGGGGGGCCAGCCTACGAGCAGTACTTC | CASSLVSGGPAYEQYF
TRBD1 | TRBJ1-1 | TRBV5-1 | once | TGCGCCAGCAGCGGACAGGAATTGAGAACTGAAGCTTTCTTT | CASSGQELRTEAFF
- | TRBJ1-3 | TRBV4-1 | - | TGCGCCAGCAGCCAGCCTACACACAGGGGAAACACCATATATTTT | CASSQPTHRGNTIYF
- | TRBJ1-5 | TRBV7-9 | - | TGTGCCAGCAGCCCAACCTTCCGCGCAGGGTTAGGGACTCAGCCCCAGCATTTT | CASSPTFRAGLGTQPQHF
- | TRBJ1-2 | TRBV19 | - | TGTGCCAGTAGTACCTCCGGGGCCTACAACTATGGCTACACCTTC | CASSTSGAYNYGYTF
- | TRBJ1-6 | TRBV7-8 | - | TGTGCCAGCAGTCCTCGGGGCTACCCCTCATCCACCCTCCACTTT | CASSPRGYPSSTLHF
- | TRBJ1-2 | TRBV5-1 | - | TGCGCCAGCAGCCATGAAACGGGGGCGCGTGGCTACACCTTC | CASSHETGARGYTF
TRBD1 | TRBJ2-7 | TRBV27 | - | TGTGCCAGCAGCCGGGACAGAAGCTACGAGCAGTACTTC | CASSRDRSYEQYF
TRBD1 | TRBJ1-1 | TRBV27 | - | TGTGCCAGCAGTCCAACCTGGGACAGGGTGAACACTGAAGCTTTCTTT | CASSPTWDRVNTEAFF
TRBD1 | TRBJ2-2 | TRBV12-3/TRBV12-4 | - | TGTGCCAGCAAGAGGGGGCCGAGCGGGGAGCTGTTTTTT | CASKRGPSGELFF
- | TRBJ1-2 | TRBV5-6 | - | TGTGCCAGCAGCTTGCCCCCTTGGCAGCTTAACTATGGCTACACCTTC | CASSLPPWQLNYGYTF
- | TRBJ1-1 | TRBV4-1 | - | TGCGCCAGCAGCCAAGGATACAGGGTTGACGCTGAAGCTTTCTTT | CASSQGYRVDAEAFF
- | TRBJ1-2 | TRBV2 | - | TGTGCCAGCAGTAGAAACAGGGAGGTAGGAGGCTACACCTTC | CASSRNREVGGYTF
- | TRBJ1-2 | TRBV12-3/TRBV12-4 | once | TGTGCCAGCAGTTTAGGGCCGGTCTACACCTTC | CASSLGPVYTF
- | TRBJ2-2 | TRBV28 | - | TGTGCCAGCAGTTTATTGAGGACCACAGGAGAGCTGTTTTTT | CASSLLRTTGELFF
- | TRBJ2-1 | TRBV18 | - | TGTGCCAGCTCACCGGCGCAAAATGAGCAGTTCTTC | CASSPAQNEQFF
TRBD2 | TRBJ2-1 | TRBV5-1 | - | TGCGCCAGCAGCCCCAGCCTAGCGGGGGGGTACAATGAGCAGTTCTTC | CASSPSLAGGYNEQFF